This is a list of T cell receptor beta chains from one sample in a study of Graves' ophthalmopathy and Graves' hyperthyroidism. TCRdb independently ran MiXCR on the multiplex PCR reads; one entry per CDR3 protein. This table holds roughly 400,000 distinct CDR3 sequences, about 16% found once. Specimen: peripheral blood. These receptors originate from a woman aged 18-29 years with stable Graves' hyperthyroidism. Both conserved end residues are part of each CDR3. A D gene is named only where the DNA matches it firmly. Expanded clones are given a class, and other clones once, few, many or no size at all.

j_gene: TRBJ2-7
d_gene: .
v_gene: TRBV6-2/TRBV6-3
abundance: many
CDR3aa: CASSSPYLAGMYEQYF
CDR3nt: TGTGCCAGCAGCAGCCCCTACTTGGCGGGGATGTACGAGCAGTACTTC

j_gene: TRBJ1-1
d_gene: .
v_gene: TRBV27
abundance: .
CDR3aa: CASSFSGVNTEAFF
CDR3nt: TGTGCCAGCAGTTTCAGCGGGGTGAACACTGAAGCTTTCTTT

j_gene: TRBJ2-7
d_gene: .
v_gene: TRBV6-1
abundance: many
CDR3aa: CASTGPTSYEQYF
CDR3nt: TGTGCCAGCACCGGACCGACATCCTACGAGCAGTACTTC

j_gene: TRBJ2-5
d_gene: TRBD2
v_gene: TRBV6-1
abundance: many
CDR3aa: CASSPLGTSRETQYF
CDR3nt: TGTGCCAGCAGCCCCCTCGGGACTAGCAGAGAGACCCAGTACTTC

j_gene: TRBJ2-2
d_gene: TRBD2
v_gene: TRBV19
abundance: .
CDR3aa: CASSIAGREYYTGELFF
CDR3nt: TGTGCCAGTAGTATAGCCGGGCGGGAGTACTACACCGGGGAGCTGTTTTTT

j_gene: TRBJ1-2
d_gene: TRBD1
v_gene: TRBV6-5
abundance: many
CDR3aa: CASSYSSEGTDDYGYTF
CDR3nt: TGTGCCAGCAGTTATTCCTCAGAGGGGACAGACGACTATGGCTACACCTTC

j_gene: TRBJ1-5
d_gene: .
v_gene: TRBV15
abundance: .
CDR3aa: CATSTSEGTGAVRQPQHF
CDR3nt: TGTGCCACCAGCACCTCCGAGGGAACAGGAGCGGTTCGGCAGCCCCAGCATTTT

j_gene: TRBJ1-5
d_gene: .
v_gene: TRBV12-3/TRBV12-4
abundance: .
CDR3aa: CASSPDYQPQHF
CDR3nt: TGTGCCAGCAGTCCCGACTATCAGCCCCAGCATTTT

j_gene: TRBJ2-7
d_gene: .
v_gene: TRBV9
abundance: many
CDR3aa: CASSVLGETSYEQYF
CDR3nt: TGTGCCAGCAGCGTATTGGGGGAAACCTCTTACGAGCAGTACTTC

j_gene: TRBJ1-1
d_gene: .
v_gene: TRBV7-9
abundance: many
CDR3aa: CASSLEEGGEAFF
CDR3nt: TGTGCCAGCAGCTTAGAAGAAGGTGGTGAAGCTTTCTTT

j_gene: TRBJ1-1
d_gene: .
v_gene: TRBV2
abundance: many
CDR3aa: CASRVAGPNTEAFF
CDR3nt: TGTGCCAGCAGGGTGGCGGGGCCGAACACTGAAGCTTTCTTT

j_gene: TRBJ2-6
d_gene: .
v_gene: TRBV27
abundance: many
CDR3aa: CASSLFLGLGANVLTF
CDR3nt: TGTGCCAGCAGTTTATTTCTGGGGTTAGGGGCCAACGTCCTGACTTTC

j_gene: TRBJ1-5
d_gene: TRBD1
v_gene: TRBV6-1
abundance: many
CDR3aa: CASSGQGARDQPQHF
CDR3nt: TGTGCCAGCAGTGGACAGGGGGCCAGGGATCAGCCCCAGCATTTT

j_gene: TRBJ1-5
d_gene: .
v_gene: TRBV4-1
abundance: many
CDR3aa: CASSQDPGMGNQPQHF
CDR3nt: TGCGCCAGCAGCCAAGATCCGGGGATGGGCAATCAGCCCCAGCATTTT

j_gene: TRBJ1-2
d_gene: .
v_gene: TRBV7-9
abundance: many
CDR3aa: CASSLEAGSDYGYTF
CDR3nt: TGTGCCAGCAGCTTAGAAGCAGGGTCGGACTATGGCTACACCTTC

j_gene: TRBJ2-2
d_gene: .
v_gene: TRBV6-2/TRBV6-3
abundance: many
CDR3aa: CASTTWDLLNTGELFF
CDR3nt: TGTGCCAGCACCACCTGGGACTTATTGAACACCGGGGAGCTGTTTTTT

j_gene: TRBJ1-1
d_gene: .
v_gene: TRBV29-1
abundance: many
CDR3aa: CSESGRWDTEAFF
CDR3nt: TGCAGCGAGTCGGGACGCTGGGACACTGAAGCTTTCTTT

j_gene: TRBJ2-6
d_gene: TRBD1
v_gene: TRBV12-3/TRBV12-4
abundance: .
CDR3aa: CASRGTGISSGANVLTF
CDR3nt: TGTGCCAGCAGGGGGACAGGGATAAGCTCTGGGGCCAACGTCCTGACTTTC

j_gene: TRBJ1-1
d_gene: .
v_gene: TRBV15
abundance: many
CDR3aa: CATSRDRIHQLGFTEAFF
CDR3nt: TGTGCCACCAGCAGAGATCGCATTCACCAACTAGGGTTCACTGAAGCTTTCTTT

j_gene: TRBJ1-1
d_gene: .
v_gene: TRBV2
abundance: many
CDR3aa: CADGMNTEAFF
CDR3nt: TGTGCCGATGGTATGAACACTGAAGCTTTCTTT

j_gene: TRBJ1-1
d_gene: TRBD1
v_gene: TRBV9
abundance: few
CDR3aa: CASSARQGVKAFF
CDR3nt: TGTGCCAGCAGCGCCAGACAGGGGGTGAAAGCTTTCTTT

j_gene: TRBJ2-2
d_gene: .
v_gene: TRBV20-1
abundance: .
CDR3aa: CSAREGGLNTGELFF
CDR3nt: TGCAGTGCTAGAGAAGGAGGGTTGAACACCGGGGAGCTGTTTTTT

j_gene: TRBJ1-2
d_gene: TRBD1
v_gene: TRBV4-1
abundance: .
CDR3aa: CASSQERTGNYGYTF
CDR3nt: TGCGCCAGCAGCCAAGAACGGACAGGGAACTATGGCTACACCTTC